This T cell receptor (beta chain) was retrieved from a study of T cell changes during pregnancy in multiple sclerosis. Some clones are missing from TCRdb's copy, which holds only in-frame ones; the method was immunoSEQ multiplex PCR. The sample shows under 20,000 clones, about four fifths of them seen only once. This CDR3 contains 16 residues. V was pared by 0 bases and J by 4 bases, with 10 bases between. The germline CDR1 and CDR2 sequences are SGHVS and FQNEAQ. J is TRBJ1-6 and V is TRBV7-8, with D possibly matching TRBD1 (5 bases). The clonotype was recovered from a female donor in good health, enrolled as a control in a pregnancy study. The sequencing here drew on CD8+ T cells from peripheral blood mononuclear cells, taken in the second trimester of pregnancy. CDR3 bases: TGTGCCAGCAGCTTAGCGGAGGGACGGTATAATTCACCCCTCCACTTT. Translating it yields CASSLAEGRYNSPLHF.